The rows below give T cell receptor beta chains drawn from one sample of a study of T cell responses to AZD1222 COVID-19 vaccine. Assay: immunoSEQ multiplex PCR; the TCRdb copy retains only in-frame clones and omits some. This sample yields some 80,000 clones, of which approximately 88% are seen a single time; 8% to 10% belongs to the top ten. This specimen consisted of peripheral blood, obtained 28 days after the second dose of the MenACWY control vaccine. These TCRs come from an adult who received the MenACWY meningococcal vaccine as a control. CDR3s include the opening cysteine and the closing phenylalanine or tryptophan. D genes are given only for firm matches. Clone size is stated in some rows and not others, as once, few, many or a class when expanded.

TGTGCCAGCAGCTCGACGGAGGGATATAGCAATCAGCCCCAGCATTTT | CASSSTEGYSNQPQHF | TRBJ1-5 | - | - | TRBV7-9
TGTGCCAGCAGCTCCCGGACTAGCGCGGCCCGGAATGAGCAGTTCTTC | CASSSRTSAARNEQFF | TRBJ2-1 | TRBD2 | few | TRBV9
TGTGCCAGCAGCCGAAAAGAAGTCTACGAGCAGTACTTC | CASSRKEVYEQYF | TRBJ2-7 | - | - | TRBV3-1/TRBV3-2
TGTGCCAGCACCTCCGGCGGGAACACTGAAGCTTTCTTT | CASTSGGNTEAFF | TRBJ1-1 | - | - | TRBV5-5
TGTGCCAGCAGGCCAACAGGGGCGAATGAGCAGTTCTTC | CASRPTGANEQFF | TRBJ2-1 | TRBD1 | - | TRBV6-5
TGTGCCACCAGTGACCCCCCCGGGACAGGGTTGACCGGGGAGCTGTTTTTT | CATSDPPGTGLTGELFF | TRBJ2-2 | TRBD1 | - | TRBV24-1
TGTGCCAGCAGATTGGACGTAGGGAGGGGTTCACCCCTCCACTTT | CASRLDVGRGSPLHF | TRBJ1-6 | - | - | TRBV11-2
TGTGCCAGCAGCCCCAGTTGGGGCCCCGGTGGCGAGACCCAGTACTTC | CASSPSWGPGGETQYF | TRBJ2-5 | - | once | TRBV11-2
TGCGCCAGCAGCTCGACAGGTACCTCTTCGGGACAGGGCTACGAGCAGTACTTC | CASSSTGTSSGQGYEQYF | TRBJ2-7 | TRBD1 | - | TRBV5-1
TGTGCCAGCAGCGGGGGCTCCCAGGGGCCAAATGAGCAGTTCTTC | CASSGGSQGPNEQFF | TRBJ2-1 | - | - | TRBV5-4
TGTGCCAGCTCACCATTCGGCGGGCCCAGCTCCTACAATGAGCAGTTCTTC | CASSPFGGPSSYNEQFF | TRBJ2-1 | - | once | TRBV18
TGTGCCAGCAGCCCCTTAACAAGGGGGGATGGCTACACCTTC | CASSPLTRGDGYTF | TRBJ1-2 | - | - | TRBV3-1/TRBV3-2
TGTGCCAGCAGTGAAGTTGGACCTAGCTCTGGAAACACCATATATTTT | CASSEVGPSSGNTIYF | TRBJ1-3 | - | - | TRBV6-1
TGTGCCAGCAGCCAAGCCCAGGACCTAAAAAACATTCAGTACTTC | CASSQAQDLKNIQYF | TRBJ2-4 | - | - | TRBV3-1/TRBV3-2
TGTGCCAGCAGCCTACCGGGGGGCCGAAATGAGCAGTTCTTC | CASSLPGGRNEQFF | TRBJ2-1 | - | - | TRBV7-9
TGTGCCAGCAGTTTCGGGGCAGTCCGGGAGCTGTTTTTT | CASSFGAVRELFF | TRBJ2-2 | - | - | TRBV28
TGTGCCAGCAGTGAAGGGGGCCAGGGGGCCGGAAAACTGTTTTTT | CASSEGGQGAGKLFF | TRBJ1-4 | TRBD1 | - | TRBV6-1
TGTGCCAGCTCACCGGGCAGGAACACTGAAGCTTTCTTT | CASSPGRNTEAFF | TRBJ1-1 | - | - | TRBV18
TGTGCAAGTCGCCTAAATCCCGCCGGGACAGGGATTCCCGCTAATCAGCCCCAGCATTTT | CASRLNPAGTGIPANQPQHF | TRBJ1-5 | - | - | TRBV12-2
TGTGCCACCAGCAGTCGGGAAGGGTCCTACGAGCAGTACTTC | CATSSREGSYEQYF | TRBJ2-7 | - | - | TRBV15
TGTGCCAGCAGGCCCTTGACAGGGGACGAAGCTTTCTTT | CASRPLTGDEAFF | TRBJ1-1 | TRBD1 | - | TRBV6-5
TGTGCCAGCAGTCAGATGCAGGGGCTAAGAGAGACCCAGTACTTC | CASSQMQGLRETQYF | TRBJ2-5 | - | - | TRBV11-2
TGTGCCAGCAGCTTACAGGGAGCGGTTAACTATGGCTACACCTTC | CASSLQGAVNYGYTF | TRBJ1-2 | - | few | TRBV7-2
TGTGCCAGCAGCTGGTCAGGGGTGGGTCGGACCGGGGAGCTGTTTTTT | CASSWSGVGRTGELFF | TRBJ2-2 | - | - | TRBV3-1/TRBV3-2
TGCGCCAGCAGCTATGCTTTTAGCGGGGGGGCATCTGAGCAGTTCTTC | CASSYAFSGGASEQFF | TRBJ2-1 | TRBD2 | - | TRBV5-1
TGTGCCAGCAGCCAAGATCGCGGCAGGGGGACAAATAATTCACCCCTCCACTTT | CASSQDRGRGTNNSPLHF | TRBJ1-6 | TRBD1 | - | TRBV3-1/TRBV3-2
TGTGCCAGCAGCATGGGACTAGCGGGGGCGTCTATAAGCACAGATACGCAGTATTTT | CASSMGLAGASISTDTQYF | TRBJ2-3 | TRBD2 | - | TRBV5-4
TGTGCCAGCAGCATGACCTACCCTAACTATGGCTACACCTTC | CASSMTYPNYGYTF | TRBJ1-2 | - | - | TRBV28
TGTGCCAGCTCACCACCGGAGGGGGCTAACGGGGAGCTGTTTTTT | CASSPPEGANGELFF | TRBJ2-2 | - | - | TRBV18
TGTGCCAGCAGATGGACAGATTACAATGAGCAGTTCTTC | CASRWTDYNEQFF | TRBJ2-1 | - | - | TRBV2